One sample yielded the 29 T cell receptor beta chains listed below, sequenced in a study of OX40 agonist ivuxolimab in advanced cancers. Some clones are missing from TCRdb's copy, which holds only in-frame ones; the method was immunoSEQ multiplex PCR. Of just under 45,000 clones listed, roughly 80% were seen once; the top ten hold 4% to 4.5%. The sequenced sample was CD4+ or CD8+ T cells sorted from blood, obtained in a trial of the OX40 agonist ivuxolimab. Receptors originate from an adult with an advanced solid tumor such as melanoma, head and neck, liver or kidney cancer.

This rearrangement joins TRBV11-2 to TRBJ1-4; D is possibly TRBD1 (5 bases). Germline-derived CDR1 and CDR2 are SGHAT and FQNNGV. The CDR3 runs 15 residues. Between the trimmed V and J ends, which lost 5 bases and 4 bases, there was a span of 14 bases. The CDR3 DNA reads as TGTGCCAGCAGCCCGACGGGACTGTTTAATGAAAAACTGTTTTTT. Translation gives CASSPTGLFNEKLFF.

This clone was found once. The chain is built from TRBV27 and TRBJ1-3; no clear D. The germline V gene encodes CDR1 MNHEY and CDR2 SMNVEV (reference sequence). The CDR3 covers 13 residues. Trimming shortened V by 3 bases and J by 0 bases, and 3 bases separated the two germline ends. In nucleotides, the CDR3 is TGTGCCAGCAGTTTCGCCTCTGGAAACACCATATATTTT. The encoded protein is CASSFASGNTIYF.

This chain uses TRBV9 with TRBJ2-3; no firm D call. The CDR3 length is 14 residues. Germline assignment: CDR1 SGDLS and CDR2 YYNGEE. V gave up 2 bases and J gave up 2 bases, with 9 bases separating them. CDR3 DNA: TGTGCCAGCAGCGTTGGGCAGTACACAGATACGCAGTATTTT. Translation: CASSVGQYTDTQYF.

This clone was observed a few times. The chain is built from TRBV10-2 and TRBJ2-5, with 9 nucleotides matching TRBD1. This CDR3 is 14 amino acids long. V lost 7 bases to trimming and J lost 2 bases; unmatched junction nucleotides: 5. The germline V gene encodes CDR1 WSHSY and CDR2 SAAADI. This CDR3 is CASKLGQGQETQYF. The CDR3, as DNA: TGCGCCAGCAAATTGGGACAGGGACAAGAGACCCAGTACTTC.

CDR3 bases: TGTGCCAGCAGCTCGACCGGGCTCTCAAATGAGCAGTTCTTC. This gives the protein CASSSTGLSNEQFF. The chain has TRBV7-3 and TRBJ2-1; D gene uncertain. Trimming took off 4 bases at V and 7 bases at J, with 14 bases between the two ends. From germline, CDR1 is SGHTA and CDR2 FQGTGA. The CDR3 runs to 14 residues.

This rearrangement joins TRBV7-3 to TRBJ2-7, with D possibly matching TRBD2 (6 bases). CDR1 and CDR2 from the germline V gene are SGHTA and FQGTGA. This CDR3 has 16 amino acids. The germline V and J ends were trimmed by 2 bases and 9 bases, with 23 bases remaining between them. CDR3 nucleotides: TGTGCCAGCAGCTTAGCCCCCGGGACTCCGGCGAGTAGGCAGTACTTC. It specifies CASSLAPGTPASRQYF. Using reference TRBV7-3 and TRBJ2-7 for the parts outside the CDR3, the full variable domain is GAGVSQTPSNKVTEKGKYVELRCDPISGHTALYWYRQSLGQGPEFLIYFQGTGAADDSGLPNDRFFAVRPEGSVSTLKIQRTERGDSAVYLCASSLAPGTPASRQYFGPGTRLTVT.

The chain combines TRBV6-6 with TRBJ1-5; unclear D gene. This CDR3 comprises 13 residues. Deletions cut 0 bases from V and 6 bases from J, with 6 bases between. Per the germline V gene, CDR1 is MNHNY and CDR2 is SVGAGI (reference sequence). CDR3 coding DNA: TGTGCCAGCAGTTACTCAGGGCTTCAGCCCCAGCATTTT. Residues: CASSYSGLQPQHF.

The rearrangement joins TRBV29-1 to TRBJ1-2; D gene uncertain. CDR1 and CDR2 (germline): SQVTM, ANQGSEA. With 5 bases removed from V and 4 bases from J, the gap between germline ends came to 11 bases. This CDR3 comprises 12 residues. The CDR3 nucleotides read TGCAGCGTTCTCAGGACGGGCTATGGCTACACCTTC. It codes for CSVLRTGYGYTF.

J is TRBJ1-1 and V is TRBV19; a weak D match, TRBD1 (5 bases). Germline-derived CDR1 and CDR2 are LNHDA and SQIVND (reference sequence). This CDR3 spans 17 amino acids. V dropped 6 bases and J dropped 0 bases, with 20 bases sitting between them. CDR3 DNA: TGTGCCAGTAGCCCTAGTTGGGGCGAGGGAATGAACACTGAAGCTTTCTTT. Translation gives CASSPSWGEGMNTEAFF.

The genes are TRBV5-4 and TRBJ1-5; possible D gene TRBD1, 5 bases. Germline loops: CDR1 SGHNT, CDR2 YYREEE (reference sequence). This CDR3 contains 13 residues. With 0 bases removed from V and 6 bases from J, the gap between germline ends came to 7 bases. In nucleotides, the CDR3 is TGTGCCAGCAGCTTGGGCCAGGGTCAGCCCCAGCATTTT. It encodes CASSLGQGQPQHF.

The chain joins TRBV28 to TRBJ2-7; 8 bases match TRBD1. Germline loops: CDR1 MDHEN, CDR2 SYDVKM. CDR3 length: 15 residues. The V and J ends lost 7 bases and 2 bases, in that order; junction bases with no gene match: 10. The CDR3 DNA is TGTGCCAGCACTTACTCGCCGGGACAGGCCTACGAGCAGTACTTC. It codes for CASTYSPGQAYEQYF.

CDR3 sequence: CASSLQVGAYEQYF. CDR3 DNA: TGTGCCAGCAGTTTACAGGTTGGGGCCTACGAGCAGTACTTC. This rearrangement joins TRBV6-5 to TRBJ2-7; tentatively, D is TRBD1 (5 bases). CDR1 and CDR2 from the germline V gene are MNHEY and SVGAGI. Trimming cost V 4 bases and J 2 bases, with 12 bases left between them. The CDR3 covers 14 residues.

The gene calls are TRBV9 and TRBJ2-3; 7 positions agree with TRBD2. Germline loops: CDR1 SGDLS, CDR2 YYNGEE. V shed 3 bases and J 9 bases; nucleotides not matched to a gene: 10. This CDR3 has 14 amino acids. CDR3 bases: TGTGCCAGCAGCGGGGAGGGAGGGAAGCTCACGCAGTATTTT. It codes for CASSGEGGKLTQYF.

V usage is TRBV5-1 and J usage is TRBJ1-2; D unresolved. V dropped 2 bases and J dropped 1 base, with 6 bases sitting between them. CDR3 length equals 13 residues. Germline lookup yields CDR1 SGHRS and CDR2 YFSETQ. DNA for the CDR3: TGCGCCAGCAGCTTTGACCGTAACTATGGCTACACCTTC. Protein product: CASSFDRNYGYTF.

The chain is built from TRBV7-8 and TRBJ2-4; 10 bases match TRBD1. This CDR3 region has 12 residues. Germline values: CDR1 SGHVS, CDR2 FQNEAQ. V dropped 5 bases and J dropped 14; count of bases not matched to a gene: 6. The CDR3: CASSGTGTGEYF. CDR3 DNA sequence: TGTGCCAGCAGCGGGACCGGGACAGGGGAGTACTTC.

V usage is TRBV4-3 and J usage is TRBJ1-4; D call uncertain. Germline loops: CDR1 LGHNA, CDR2 YSLEER. This CDR3 spans 17 amino acids. V lost 0 bases and J lost 0, with 11 bases in between. CDR3 region: CASSQDLSGATNEKLFF. Written as DNA, the CDR3 is TGCGCCAGCAGCCAAGACCTCTCGGGTGCAACTAATGAAAAACTGTTTTTT.

The V and J genes are TRBV13 and TRBJ1-6; tentatively, D is TRBD1 (6 bases). This CDR3 is 14 amino acids long. V was trimmed by 7 bases and J by 9 bases, leaving 16 bases between them. In germline, CDR1 is PRHDT, CDR2 FYEKMQ (reference sequence). The CDR3 region has the DNA TGTGCCAGCACCAATTACAGGGTTCGTTCACCCCTCCACTTT. Protein product: CASTNYRVRSPLHF.

The chain links TRBV2 to TRBJ2-5; 7 positions agree with TRBD2. The better agreement between TRBJ2-7 and the DNA end casts doubt on the J call. This CDR3 comprises 14 residues. Germline assignment: CDR1 SNHLY and CDR2 FYNNEI. The DNA for the CDR3 is TGTGCCAGCAGGGGGAGGGGAAGCTCCTACGAGCAGTACTTC. Protein: CASRGRGSSYEQYF.

V gene TRBV25-1 combines with J gene TRBJ2-5; TRBD2 matches 8 bases. V lost 1 base to trimming and J lost 3 bases; unmatched junction nucleotides: 4. The CDR3 loop spans 15 amino acids. The germline gives CDR1 MGHDK, CDR2 SYGVNS. The CDR3 region has the DNA TGTGCCAGCAGTGAATTAACTAGCGGAAAAGAGACCCAGTACTTC. Translating gives CASSELTSGKETQYF.

The chain recombines TRBV27 with TRBJ2-1, with 11 bases identical to TRBD2. V lost 4 bases, J lost 5 bases, and 4 bases stayed unmatched. Germline loops: CDR1 MNHEY, CDR2 SMNVEV (reference sequence). The CDR3 has 15 residues. The CDR3 reads CASSSGTSGNNEQFF. CDR3 DNA sequence: TGTGCCAGCAGTTCGGGGACTAGCGGCAACAATGAGCAGTTCTTC.

The chain employs TRBV19 and TRBJ1-5, with TRBD1 matching over 8 bases. This CDR3 region has 15 residues. The trim removed 4 bases at V and 5 bases at J, leaving 7 bases unmatched. Germline loops: CDR1 LNHDA, CDR2 SQIVND (reference sequence). CDR3 DNA sequence: TGTGCCAGTAGTACCCCGGACAGGGATTATCAGCCCCAGCATTTT. Translated: CASSTPDRDYQPQHF.

This clone was observed a few times. V and J are TRBV6-5 and TRBJ1-1; 11 nucleotides agree with TRBD1. This CDR3 spans 15 amino acids. J was trimmed by 7 bases and V by 0 bases; bases with no gene match: 4. CDR1 is MNHEY and CDR2 is SVGAGI in the germline V gene. The CDR3 sequence is CASSYSWTGGGEAFF. DNA of the CDR3: TGTGCCAGCAGTTACTCTTGGACAGGGGGCGGTGAAGCTTTCTTT.

This chain connects TRBV2 to TRBJ2-3; a possible D gene is TRBD2 (6 bases). This CDR3 is built from 13 residues. V was trimmed by 5 bases and J by 10 bases, leaving 16 bases between them. CDR1 and CDR2 (germline): SNHLY, FYNNEI. CDR3 bases: TGTGCCAGCAGTTCACCGGGACTTAGATCGCAGTATTTT. Protein sequence: CASSSPGLRSQYF.

The chain joins TRBV6-1 to TRBJ2-2; 8 bases map to TRBD1. Germline values: CDR1 MNHNS, CDR2 SASEGT. The junction had 5 bases not matched to a gene; V was cut back by 7 bases and J by 1 base. The CDR3 consists of 15 residues. CDR3 in amino acids: CASIGQGMNTGELFF. CDR3 nucleotides: TGTGCCAGCATTGGACAGGGTATGAACACCGGGGAGCTGTTTTTT.

This rearrangement joins TRBV9 to TRBJ2-5; D is ambiguous. V dropped 4 bases and J dropped 4 bases, with 20 bases sitting between them. The CDR3 totals 16 residues. Germline CDR1 SGDLS, CDR2 YYNGEE. This chain's CDR3 is CASSPPVQRARETQYF. CDR3 in DNA: TGTGCCAGCAGCCCTCCGGTCCAACGGGCTCGAGAGACCCAGTACTTC.

V is TRBV6-6 and J is TRBJ1-2, with 7 positions matching TRBD1. Germline V gives CDR1 MNHNY, CDR2 SVGAGI (reference sequence). The CDR3 is 14 amino acids. Trimming cost V 6 bases and J 4 bases; bases outside gene matches: 8. CDR3 DNA: TGTGCCAGCAGAGGGGGCAGAGGGATCTATGGCTACACCTTC. As protein: CASRGGRGIYGYTF.

The chain carries TRBV6-5 and TRBJ1-2; the D gene is possibly TRBD1 (6 bases). The CDR3 has 14 residues. Deletions cut 5 bases from V and 4 bases from J, with 14 bases between. CDR1 and CDR2 from the germline V gene are MNHEY and SVGAGI. The CDR3 here is CASSISTGTYGYTF. The CDR3 DNA sequence: TGTGCCAGCAGTATCTCAACAGGGACCTATGGCTACACCTTC.

This chain links TRBV5-5 with TRBJ1-1, with 7 bases identical to TRBD1. V dropped 4 bases and J dropped 5; count of bases not matched to a gene: 14. This CDR3 is built from 16 residues. Per the germline V gene, CDR1 is SGHKS and CDR2 is YYEKEE (reference sequence). CDR3 sequence (DNA): TGTGCCAGCAGCCAAATCTTAACAGGGGTTAATACTGAAGCTTTCTTT. Encoded protein: CASSQILTGVNTEAFF.

The sample holds one count of this clone. At one of its ends the junction is not consistent with the germline gene, which may arise from a read error. The chain recombines TRBV7-7 with TRBJ2-5; possibly TRBD1 or TRBD2 for D (5 bases each). The germline CDR1 and CDR2 sequences are SSHAT and FNYEAQ (reference sequence). This CDR3 contains 15 residues. CDR3 protein: CASSYTGAQQETQYF. The CDR3 DNA is TGTGCTAGCAGCTATACCGGGGCCCAACAAGAGACCCAGTACTTC.